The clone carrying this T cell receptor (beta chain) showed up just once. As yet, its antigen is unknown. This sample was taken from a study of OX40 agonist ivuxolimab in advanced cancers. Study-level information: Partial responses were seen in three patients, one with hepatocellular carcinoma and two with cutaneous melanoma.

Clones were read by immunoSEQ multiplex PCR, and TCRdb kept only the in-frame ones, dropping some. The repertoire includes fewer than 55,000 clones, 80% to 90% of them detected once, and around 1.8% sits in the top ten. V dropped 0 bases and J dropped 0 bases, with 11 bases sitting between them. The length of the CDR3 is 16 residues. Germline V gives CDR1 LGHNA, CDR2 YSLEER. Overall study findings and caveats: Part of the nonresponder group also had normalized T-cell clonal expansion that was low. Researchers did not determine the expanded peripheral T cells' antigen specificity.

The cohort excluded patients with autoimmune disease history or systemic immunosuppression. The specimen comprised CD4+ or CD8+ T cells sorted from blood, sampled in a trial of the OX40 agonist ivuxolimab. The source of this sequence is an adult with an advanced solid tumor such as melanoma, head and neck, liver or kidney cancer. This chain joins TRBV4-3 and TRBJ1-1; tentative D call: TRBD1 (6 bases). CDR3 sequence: CASSQDSGQMNTEAFF. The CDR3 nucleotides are TGCGCCAGCAGCCAAGACTCCGGACAGATGAACACTGAAGCTTTCTTT.